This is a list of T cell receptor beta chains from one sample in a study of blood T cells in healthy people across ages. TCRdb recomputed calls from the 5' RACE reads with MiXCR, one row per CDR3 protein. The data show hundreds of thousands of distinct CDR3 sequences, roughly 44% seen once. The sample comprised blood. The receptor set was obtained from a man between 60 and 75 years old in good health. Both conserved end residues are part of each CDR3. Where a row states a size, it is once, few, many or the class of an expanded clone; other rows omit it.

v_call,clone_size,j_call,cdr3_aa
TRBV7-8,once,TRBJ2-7,CACSALPTGISYEQYF
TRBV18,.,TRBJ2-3,CASSNSLGQGATDTQYF
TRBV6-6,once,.,CASSHTRGASYEQYF
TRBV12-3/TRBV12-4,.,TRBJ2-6,CASRIIEGNSGANVLTF
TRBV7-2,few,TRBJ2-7,CASSFTTGTGAYEQYF
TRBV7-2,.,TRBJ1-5,CASSRGDRSYQPQHF
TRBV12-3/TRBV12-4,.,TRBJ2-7,CASSPFESYEQYF
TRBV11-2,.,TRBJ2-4,CTSSLGYGKNIQYF
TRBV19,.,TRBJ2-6,CASSISYSGANVLTF
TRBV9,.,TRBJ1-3,CASSGSGNTIYF
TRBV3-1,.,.,CASSQGPPSKGIQYF
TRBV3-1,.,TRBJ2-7,CASSPRTADEQYF
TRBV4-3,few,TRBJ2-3,CASSRSQSDTQYF
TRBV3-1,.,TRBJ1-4,CASSQDPSRVVRDEKLFF
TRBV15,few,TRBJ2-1,CATSTQYNEQFF
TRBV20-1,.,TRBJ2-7,CSAQQGSYEQYF
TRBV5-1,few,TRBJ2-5,CASSASTQETQYF
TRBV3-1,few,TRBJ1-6,CASSLAGEGYNSPLHF
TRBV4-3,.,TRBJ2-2,CDSSQYRTGELFF
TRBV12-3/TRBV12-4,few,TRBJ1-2,CASSLTGAGYTF
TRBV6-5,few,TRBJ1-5,CASSTLDGNQPQHF
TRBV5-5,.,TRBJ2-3,CASSPKRGGYTDTQYF
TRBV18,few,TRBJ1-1,CASSPLRGSTEAFF
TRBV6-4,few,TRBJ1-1,CASRDRENTEAFF
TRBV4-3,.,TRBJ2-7,CASSQDGGGTGPYEQYF
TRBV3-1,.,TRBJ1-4,CASSQDRVLATNEKLFF
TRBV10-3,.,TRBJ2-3,CAISEAGGRGTDTQYF
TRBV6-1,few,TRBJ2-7,CASSPYGTGTISYEQYF
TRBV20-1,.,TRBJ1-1,CSAPPQDHTEAFF
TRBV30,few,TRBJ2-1,CAWRGGGPNEQFF
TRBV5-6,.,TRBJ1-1,CASRSRTRATEAFF
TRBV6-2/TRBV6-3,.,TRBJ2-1,CASSYRGVLEQFF
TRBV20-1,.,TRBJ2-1,CSAMTGRSYNEQFF
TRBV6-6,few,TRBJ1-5,CASSTRQGQPQHF
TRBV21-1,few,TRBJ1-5,CASSSCRDLGNQPQHF
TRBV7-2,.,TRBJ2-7,CASSTSGGGAYEQYF
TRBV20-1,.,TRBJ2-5,CSAMGQGASLETQYF
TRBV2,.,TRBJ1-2,CASGGLPYGYTF
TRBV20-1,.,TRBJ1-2,CSAHRGGGDGYTF
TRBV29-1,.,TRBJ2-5,CSVALAGGYNEQYF
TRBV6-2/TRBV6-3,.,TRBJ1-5,CASRDPTGGNQPQHF
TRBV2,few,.,CASSQTGGGGYEQYF
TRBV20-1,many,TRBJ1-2,CSARGKNYGYTF
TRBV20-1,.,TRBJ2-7,CSARDDTAVSYERYF
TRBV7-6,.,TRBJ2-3,CASSRGTGATDTQYF
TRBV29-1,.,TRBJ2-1,CSVSGAGETQFF
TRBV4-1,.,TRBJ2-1,CASSHSPRRGVWNEQFF
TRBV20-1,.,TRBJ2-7,CSARGGRGDPYEQYF
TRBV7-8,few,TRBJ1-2,CASSPTSVNYGYTF
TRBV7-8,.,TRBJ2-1,CASSRDSNEQFF
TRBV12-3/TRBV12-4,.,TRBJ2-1,CASRTSGGLSSSYNEQFF
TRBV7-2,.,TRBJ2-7,CASSYHTGTTPYEQYF
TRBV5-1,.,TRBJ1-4,CASSEVTNEKLFF
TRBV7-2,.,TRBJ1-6,CASTRSYNSPLHF
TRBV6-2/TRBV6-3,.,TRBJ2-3,CASRYDTTPPTDTQYF
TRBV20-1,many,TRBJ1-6,CSARERHRDSPLHF
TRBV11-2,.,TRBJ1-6,CASSFGFRSPLHF
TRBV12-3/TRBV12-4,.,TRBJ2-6,CASSSLVPSGANVLTF
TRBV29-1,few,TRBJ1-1,CSVVGGVNTEAFF
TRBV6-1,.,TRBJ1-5,CASSVTVNQPQHF